The 21 T cell receptor beta chains reported below all come from one sample, sequenced in a study of T-cell memory formation after mild COVID-19. TCRdb reprocessed the 5' RACE reads via MiXCR and lists one record per CDR3 protein. The data hold roughly 130,000 distinct CDR3 sequences, with approximately 15% observed a single time. Sequenced sample: PBMCs or a T cell subset sorted from them (not recorded which). The source is a man aged 18 to 29 who had mild COVID-19 (a few samples of this study predate the infection). Cell type and time point are not known.

This chain joins TRBV5-1 and TRBJ1-2, with 7 bases lining up with TRBD1. The germline V gene encodes CDR1 SGHRS and CDR2 YFSETQ. The CDR3 consists of 15 residues. The junction had 2 bases not matched to a gene; V was cut back by 0 bases and J by 0 bases. CDR3 sequence: CASSLAGTANYGYTF. CDR3 in DNA: TGCGCCAGCAGCTTGGCCGGGACAGCTAACTATGGCTACACCTTC.

This clonotype has only a few counts. The chain recombines TRBV4-1 with TRBJ2-2; tentatively, D is TRBD1 (6 bases). Germline assignment: CDR1 MGHRA and CDR2 YSYEKL. V lost 1 base and J lost 4, with 16 bases in between. The CDR3 is 17 residues long. For the CDR3, the DNA is TGCGCCAGCAGCCAAGTTACCGCAGGGGTCATCACCGGGGAGCTGTTTTTT. Translation: CASSQVTAGVITGELFF.

The V and J genes are TRBV25-1 and TRBJ2-3; D is unclear. Germline CDR1 and CDR2: MGHDK and SYGVNS. CDR3 length: 15 amino acids. V shed 3 bases and J shed 0 bases, with 10 bases lying between them. CDR3 bases: TGTGCCAGCAGTGAGGGCATTTTTAGCACAGATACGCAGTATTTT. Protein: CASSEGIFSTDTQYF.

The chain links TRBV7-2 to TRBJ2-3; no firm D call. The CDR3 covers 15 residues. From germline, CDR1 is SGHTA and CDR2 FQGNSA. V lost 1 base and J lost 2, with 10 bases in between. CDR3 protein: CASSLDSSNTDTQYF. Here the CDR3 DNA reads TGTGCCAGCAGCTTAGACAGCTCCAACACAGATACGCAGTATTTT.

This clonotype showed up many times. The gene calls are TRBV19 and TRBJ2-3; D ambiguous. Trimming shortened V by 3 bases and J by 2 bases, and 9 bases separated the two germline ends. This CDR3 contains 14 residues. Germline-derived CDR1 and CDR2 are LNHDA and SQIVND (reference sequence). The CDR3 here is CASSIPGLTDTQYF. The CDR3 region has the DNA TGTGCCAGTAGTATTCCCGGTCTCACAGATACGCAGTATTTT.

The gene calls are TRBV10-1 and TRBJ2-7, with D possibly being TRBD2 (5 bases). Trimming took off 10 bases at V and 4 bases at J, with 14 bases between the two ends. This CDR3 spans 12 amino acids. Germline V gene sequence: CDR1 WNHNN, CDR2 SYGVQD (reference sequence). The CDR3 here is CAIPKEGYEQYV. The CDR3 DNA follows: TGCGCCATCCCTAAAGAGGGTTACGAGCAGTACGTC.

This clonotype was observed a handful of times. This sequence joins TRBV3-1 and TRBJ2-2, with unresolved D. This CDR3 is built from 12 residues. V dropped 4 bases and J dropped 5 bases, with 5 bases sitting between them. In germline, CDR1 is LGHDT, CDR2 YNNKEL (reference sequence). The CDR3 region has the DNA TGTGCCAGCAGCCCACAGACCGGGGAGCTGTTTTTT. Translation: CASSPQTGELFF.

This clonotype was recorded many times. The rearrangement uses TRBV7-6 and TRBJ2-3, with D maybe TRBD2 (6 bases). Germline V lookup: CDR1 SGHVS, CDR2 FNYEAQ. The V and J ends lost 2 bases and 5 bases respectively, with 8 bases between them. The CDR3 is 13 amino acids. The CDR3 sequence: CASSLTGEDTQYF. The CDR3 DNA sequence: TGTGCCAGCAGCTTAACGGGGGAAGATACGCAGTATTTT.

This clonotype came up a few times. The genes are TRBV4-3 and TRBJ2-3; D uncertain. This CDR3 has 15 residues. CDR1 is LGHNA and CDR2 is YSLEER in the germline V gene. Trimming removed 3 bases at V and 0 bases at J, with 10 bases between. The CDR3 nucleotides are TGCGCCAGCAGCCAGAGTACGTCTAGCACAGATACGCAGTATTTT. Translating it yields CASSQSTSSTDTQYF.

This clonotype was picked up a small number of times. As DNA, the CDR3 is TGTGCCAGCTCACCAGGGACTAGCGAGTTGGAGACCCAGTACTTC. The encoded protein is CASSPGTSELETQYF. The genes are TRBV18 and TRBJ2-5, with 10 bases lining up with TRBD2. The junction had 5 bases not matched to a gene; V was cut back by 2 bases and J by 5 bases. The CDR3 has 15 amino acids. Per the germline V gene, CDR1 is KGHSH and CDR2 is LQKENI.

The V and J genes are TRBV5-4 and TRBJ2-7; unclear D gene. Germline values: CDR1 SGHNT, CDR2 YYREEE (reference sequence). This CDR3 has 13 amino acids. V lost 0 bases and J 6 bases, leaving 10 bases between the germline ends. In nucleotides, the CDR3 is TGTGCCAGCAGCTTGGGGAGTACCCCCGAGCAGTACTTC. This translates into CASSLGSTPEQYF.

This sequence joins TRBV10-3 and TRBJ1-6; 7 nucleotides line up with TRBD1. Germline lookup yields CDR1 ENHRY and CDR2 SYGVKD. The CDR3 length is 14 residues. The V and J ends lost 2 bases and 9 bases, in that order; junction bases with no gene match: 4. CDR3 sequence (DNA): TGTGCCATCAGTGAGGGACAGGAACGTTCACCCCTCCACTTT. Translating it yields CAISEGQERSPLHF.

V gene TRBV16 combines with J gene TRBJ2-5; D is uncertain. This CDR3 spans 16 amino acids. The V end was cut by 0 bases, the J end by 0 bases, with 11 bases between. Germline assignment: CDR1 KGHSY and CDR2 FQNENV. The CDR3 region is CASSQSIRRYQETQYF. CDR3 DNA sequence: TGTGCCAGCAGCCAATCGATTCGCAGATACCAAGAGACCCAGTACTTC.

This clonotype was detected a few times. V usage is TRBV18 and J usage is TRBJ2-5; the D gene could be TRBD1 or TRBD2 (5 bases each). The CDR3 extends over 17 amino acids. V was pared by 5 bases and J by 10 bases, with 29 bases between. Germline V gene data show CDR1 as KGHSH and CDR2 as LQKENI. CDR3 loop: CASSSSWGNGAIQFQYF. CDR3 nucleotide sequence: TGTGCCAGCTCATCTTCTTGGGGGAACGGGGCCATACAATTCCAGTACTTC.

V usage is TRBV9 and J usage is TRBJ1-3; D remains ambiguous. Per germline, CDR1 SGDLS and CDR2 YYNGEE. CDR3 length: 14 residues. With 3 bases removed from V and 2 bases from J, the gap between germline ends came to 9 bases. The CDR3 protein is CASSAQQPGNTIYF. The CDR3 nucleotides read TGTGCCAGCAGCGCTCAGCAACCTGGAAACACCATATATTTT.

The chain is built from TRBV6-2 or TRBV6-3 and TRBJ2-7; D ambiguous. Germline assignment: CDR1 MNHEY and CDR2 SVGEGT. Trimming took off 2 bases at V and 4 bases at J, with 9 bases between the two ends. The CDR3 covers 13 residues. The CDR3 region is CASSYTHLYEQYV. The CDR3 DNA sequence: TGTGCCAGCAGTTACACACACCTTTACGAGCAGTACGTC.

The gene calls are TRBV20-1 and TRBJ2-1, with TRBD2 matching over 10 bases. The CDR3 contains 18 residues. V gave up 1 base and J gave up 3 bases; unmatched junction bases: 12. Germline V lookup: CDR1 DFQATT, CDR2 SNEGSKA (reference sequence). The CDR3 sequence: CSARVLLQASGGYNEQFF. As DNA, the CDR3 is TGCAGTGCTAGAGTTCTCCTCCAGGCTAGCGGGGGCTACAATGAGCAGTTCTTC.

This clonotype showed up many times. The chain joins TRBV20-1 to TRBJ2-3, with 7 bases lining up with TRBD1. CDR3 length equals 12 residues. V was pared by 6 bases and J by 4 bases, with 4 bases of the junction left unmatched. CDR1 and CDR2 (germline): DFQATT, SNEGSKA (reference sequence). CDR3 in DNA: TGCAGTGCCAGGGGGACGTCAGATACGCAGTATTTT. This gives the protein CSARGTSDTQYF.

This clonotype has a handful of counts. The chain joins TRBV20-1 to TRBJ2-7, with D perhaps TRBD1 or TRBD2 (5 bases each). With 5 bases removed from V and 8 bases from J, the gap between germline ends came to 10 bases. Germline loops: CDR1 DFQATT, CDR2 SNEGSKA (reference sequence). The CDR3 spans 10 residues. CDR3 amino acids: CSAWDRQQYV. The CDR3 nucleotides read TGCAGTGCTTGGGACCGCCAGCAGTACGTC.

In this sample, this clonotype turned up many times. The chain is built from TRBV6-5 and TRBJ1-6; D might be TRBD1 (5 bases). CDR3 length equals 15 residues. Germline CDR1 and CDR2: MNHEY and SVGAGI. V gave up 0 bases and J gave up 7 bases, with 10 bases separating them. CDR3 in DNA: TGTGCCAGCAGTTACTCGAACAGGTTAAATTCACCCCTCCACTTT. Residues: CASSYSNRLNSPLHF.

This sequence joins TRBV9 and TRBJ2-5; D possibly matches TRBD1 or TRBD2 (6 bases each). CDR1 is SGDLS and CDR2 is YYNGEE in the germline V gene. This CDR3 has 17 residues. V lost 0 bases to trimming and J lost 0 bases, with 15 bases between them. For the CDR3, the DNA is TGTGCCAGCAGCGTAGGGGGGGCTAGAACGTACCAAGAGACCCAGTACTTC. Translating gives CASSVGGARTYQETQYF.